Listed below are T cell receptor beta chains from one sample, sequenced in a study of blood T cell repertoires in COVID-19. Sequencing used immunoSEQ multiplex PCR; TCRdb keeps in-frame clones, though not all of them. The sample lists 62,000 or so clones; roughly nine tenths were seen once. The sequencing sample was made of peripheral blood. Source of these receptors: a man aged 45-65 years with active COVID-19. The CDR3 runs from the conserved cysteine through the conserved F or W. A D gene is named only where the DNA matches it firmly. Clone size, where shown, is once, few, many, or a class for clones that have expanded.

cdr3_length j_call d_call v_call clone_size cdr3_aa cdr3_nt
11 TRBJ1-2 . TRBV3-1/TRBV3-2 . CASSQSFGYTF TGTGCCAGCAGCCAATCTTTTGGCTACACCTTC
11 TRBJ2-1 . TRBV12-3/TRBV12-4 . CASSRDIEQFF TGTGCCAGCAGTCGGGACATTGAGCAGTTCTTC
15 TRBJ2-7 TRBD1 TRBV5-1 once CASSLLLQGADEQYF TGCGCCAGCAGCTTGTTATTACAGGGGGCGGACGAGCAGTACTTC
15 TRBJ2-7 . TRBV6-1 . CASSELASRTYEQYF TGTGCCAGCAGTGAACTTGCTAGTCGAACCTACGAGCAGTACTTC
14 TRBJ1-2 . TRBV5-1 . CASSATTTAYGYTF TGCGCCAGCAGCGCGACAACAACGGCGTATGGCTACACCTTC
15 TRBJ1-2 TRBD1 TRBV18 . CASSPSQGAMDGYTF TGTGCCAGCTCACCCTCGCAGGGGGCAATGGACGGCTACACCTTC
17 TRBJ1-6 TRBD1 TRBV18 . CASSPPTGESYNSPLHF TGTGCCAGCTCACCACCTACAGGGGAATCCTATAATTCACCCCTCCACTTT
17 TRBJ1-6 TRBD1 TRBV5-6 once CASSLSQGASYNSPLHF TGTGCCAGCAGCCTGAGTCAGGGGGCTTCGTATAATTCACCCCTCCACTTT
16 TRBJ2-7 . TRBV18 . CASSPGSAGASGVQYF TGTGCCAGCTCACCAGGGTCTGCGGGGGCGTCTGGCGTGCAGTACTTC
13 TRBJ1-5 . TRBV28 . CASSLEKGRSEHF TGTGCCAGCAGTCTGGAGAAGGGGAGGTCGGAGCATTTT
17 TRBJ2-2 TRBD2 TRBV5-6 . CASSFTSGGAGTGELFF TGTGCCAGCAGCTTTACTAGCGGGGGGGCAGGCACCGGGGAGCTGTTTTTT
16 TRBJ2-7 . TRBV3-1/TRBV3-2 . CASSQEPTGQMREQYF TGTGCCAGCAGCCAAGAACCGACGGGACAAATGAGGGAGCAGTACTTC
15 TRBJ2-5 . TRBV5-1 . CASSLGDSGQETQYF TGCGCCAGCAGCTTGGGGGACTCAGGCCAAGAGACCCAGTACTTC
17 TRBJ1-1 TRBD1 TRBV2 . CASSQHRQGARGTEAFF TGTGCCAGCAGCCAACACAGACAGGGGGCGCGGGGGACTGAAGCTTTCTTT
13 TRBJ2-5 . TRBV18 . CASQTGNQETQYF TGTGCCAGCCAAACCGGGAACCAAGAGACCCAGTACTTC
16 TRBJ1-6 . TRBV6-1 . CASSEFWESYNSPLHF TGTGCCAGCAGTGAATTCTGGGAGTCCTATAATTCACCCCTCCACTTT
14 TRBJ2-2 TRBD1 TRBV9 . CASSKGQTTGELFF TGTGCCAGCAGCAAGGGACAGACCACCGGGGAGCTGTTTTTT
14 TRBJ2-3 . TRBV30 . CAWRQRISTDTQYF TGTGCCTGGAGACAGCGGATTAGCACAGATACGCAGTATTTT
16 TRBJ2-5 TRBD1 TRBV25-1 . CASSDSGQGGGETQYF TGTGCCAGCAGTGATTCGGGACAGGGGGGAGGAGAGACCCAGTACTTC
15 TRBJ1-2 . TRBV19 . CASSPDPTASHGYTF TGTGCCAGTAGTCCCGACCCGACAGCGAGTCATGGCTACACCTTC
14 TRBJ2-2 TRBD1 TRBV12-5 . CASGPGGNTGELFF TGTGCTAGTGGCCCAGGGGGCAACACCGGGGAGCTGTTTTTT
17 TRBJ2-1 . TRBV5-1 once CASSPERGLSSYNEQFF TGCGCCAGCAGCCCGGAGCGCGGTTTGAGCTCCTACAATGAGCAGTTCTTC
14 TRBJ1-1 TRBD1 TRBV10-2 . CASSERDLQGRAFF TGCGCCAGCAGTGAACGAGACCTACAGGGGCGGGCTTTCTTT
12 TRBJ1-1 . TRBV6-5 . CASSQYNTEAFF TGTGCCAGCAGCCAGTATAACACTGAAGCTTTCTTT
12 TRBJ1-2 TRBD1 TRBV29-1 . CSATTGDYGYTF TGCAGCGCAACGACAGGGGACTATGGCTACACCTTC
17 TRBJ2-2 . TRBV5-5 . CASSFLAQSLNTGELFF TGTGCCAGCAGCTTCCTTGCACAGTCCCTAAACACCGGGGAGCTGTTTTTT
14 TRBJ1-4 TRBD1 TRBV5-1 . CASSGGTGQGKLFF TGCGCCAGCAGCGGGGGGACAGGGCAAGGAAAACTGTTTTTT
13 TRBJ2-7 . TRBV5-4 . CASSKTVLDEQYF TGTGCCAGCAGTAAGACAGTTCTCGACGAGCAGTACTTC
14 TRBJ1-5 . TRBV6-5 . CASTLGGDSQPQHF TGTGCCAGCACCTTAGGGGGGGATAGTCAGCCCCAGCATTTT
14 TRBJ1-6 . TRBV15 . CATSGSSYNSPLHF TGTGCCACCAGCGGCAGCTCCTATAATTCACCCCTCCACTTT
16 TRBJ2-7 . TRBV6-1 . CASSAYPGKSTYEQYF TGTGCCAGCAGTGCCTACCCAGGGAAATCTACCTACGAGCAGTACTTC
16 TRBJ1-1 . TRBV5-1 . CASSFHRRGPNTEAFF TGCGCCAGCAGCTTCCATCGCAGGGGCCCTAACACTGAAGCTTTCTTT
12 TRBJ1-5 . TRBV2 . CASSELAFGGHF TGTGCCAGCAGTGAGTTAGCGTTCGGTGGGCATTTT
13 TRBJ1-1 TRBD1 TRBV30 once CACNRGPMTEAFF TGTGCCTGTAACAGGGGGCCCATGACTGAAGCTTTCTTT
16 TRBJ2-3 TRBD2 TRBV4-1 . CASSQGTSGGADTQYF TGCGCCAGCAGCCAAGGGACTAGCGGGGGGGCCGATACGCAGTATTTT
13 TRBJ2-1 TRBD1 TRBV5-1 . CASSDQGADEQFF TGCGCCAGCAGCGACCAGGGGGCGGATGAGCAGTTCTTC
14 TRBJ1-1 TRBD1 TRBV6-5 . CASSSPWTGGEAFF TGTGCCAGCAGTTCTCCCTGGACAGGGGGTGAAGCTTTCTTT
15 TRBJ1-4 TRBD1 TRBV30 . CALTGKGVTNEKLFF TGTGCCTTGACAGGGAAGGGGGTAACTAATGAAAAACTGTTTTTT
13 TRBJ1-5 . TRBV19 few CASRATANQPQHF TGTGCCAGTAGAGCGACAGCAAATCAGCCCCAGCATTTT
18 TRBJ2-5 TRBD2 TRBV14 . CASSQRGTSEIGWETQYF TGTGCCAGCAGCCAACGTGGGACTAGCGAAATCGGCTGGGAGACCCAGTACTTC
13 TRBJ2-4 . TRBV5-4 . CASSSGNKNIQYF TGTGCCAGCAGCTCGGGGAACAAAAACATTCAGTACTTC
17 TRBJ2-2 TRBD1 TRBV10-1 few CASSSPGTGEGAGELFF TGCGCCAGCAGCTCCCCCGGGACAGGGGAAGGCGCCGGGGAGCTGTTTTTT
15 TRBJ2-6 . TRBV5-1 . CASSLDFAGANVLTF TGCGCCAGCAGCTTGGACTTCGCTGGGGCCAACGTCCTGACTTTC
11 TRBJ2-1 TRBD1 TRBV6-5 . CASSTRDRQFF TGTGCCAGCAGTACCCGGGACAGGCAGTTCTTC